This TCR beta chain was captured by sequencing in a study of T cell responses to AZD1222 COVID-19 vaccine. General observations from the study: Elevations in Spike-specific TCR breadth and depth followed administration of two AZD1222 doses. Regions 160-218 and 743-854 held dominance among vaccine-associated CD4 TCRs, which spanned spike.

A remark on this clone: The antigen is not known.

The study pooled second doses at about 4 or about 12 weeks. Clones were read by immunoSEQ multiplex PCR, and TCRdb kept only the in-frame ones, dropping some. This sample has approximately 91,000 clones, with around 93% found just once. V shed 5 bases and J shed 12 bases, with 16 bases lying between them. The CDR3 loop spans 13 amino acids. Germline V gene sequence: CDR1 KGHDR, CDR2 SFDVKD. The sequences come from peripheral blood, collected 28 days after the second AZD1222 dose. The V and J genes are TRBV24-1 and TRBJ2-1; no definite D call. The TCR comes from an adult who received the AZD1222 COVID-19 vaccine. The CDR3 region is CATSVGSDLTQFF. The DNA of the CDR3 is TGTGCCACCAGTGTGGGCAGCGATCTCACGCAGTTCTTC.